The source of this T cell receptor (beta chain) is a study of a mutant IDH1 vaccine in newly diagnosed glioma. Study as a whole: Former treatment meant radiotherapy, temozolomide, or both; the majority had gotten both. General study results and limits: Top-clonotype changes in peripheral T cells seemed unrelated to pseudoprogression.

Time point reported: baseline, week 1 (first vaccination visit). The treatment here: pre-vaccination baseline after standard-of-care therapy. This clone was counted between two and nine times. Its antigen is undetermined. V was clipped by 5 bases and J by 3 bases, with 4 bases between them. The CDR3 spans 10 residues. Germline CDR1 and CDR2: SQVTM and ANQGSEA. The data were produced by immunoSEQ multiplex PCR, yet TCRdb's version contains in-frame clones alone and is incomplete. The repertoire includes 15,000 or so clones, approximately 92% of them detected once, and 9% sits in the top ten. This chain joins TRBV29-1 and TRBJ1-1; D is undetermined. The TCR sequence derives from a woman aged 40 to 49 with glioma. Some clones in this sample may be carry-over from other donors' samples. The input for sequencing was PBMCs, taken from a glioma patient treated with radiotherapy, temozolomide or both. In nucleotides, the CDR3 is TGCAGCGTTTCCTACACTGAAGCTTTCTTT. Translated: CSVSYTEAFF. The full variable domain, with the rest looked up from reference TRBV29-1 and TRBJ1-1, is SAVISQKPSRDICQRGTSLTIQCQVDSQVTMMFWYRQQPGQSLTLIATANQGSEATYESGFVIDKFPISRPNLTFSTLTVSNMSPEDSSIYLCSVSYTEAFFGQGTRLTVV.